This entry concerns a single TCR beta chain. These data come from a study of blood T cell repertoires in COVID-19. Study-wide background: COVID-19 samples from acute and convalescent phases originated in the United States, Italy and Spain. The cDNA or gDNA used as material had been derived from T cells, B-cell-depleted T cells, or PBMCs.

Per the study methods: The assay estimated nucleated cells by amplifying reference gene primers. This table comes from immunoSEQ multiplex PCR, and its TCRdb copy is limited to in-frame clones, with some not included. The V and J calls and clone size are taken from that table; D and trimming were inferred from the DNA. The table lists under 200,000 clones, about 85% of them singletons. This CDR3 region has 15 residues. Looked up from germline, CDR1 is MGHRA and CDR2 is YSYEKL. The V end was cut by 0 bases, the J end by 8 bases, with 15 bases between. Specimen: peripheral blood. This receptor was identified in a man aged 60-69 years with active or convalescent COVID-19. The J gene is TRBJ2-3, the V gene TRBV4-1, with D perhaps matching TRBD2 (5 bases). The CDR3 nucleotides read TGCGCCAGCAGCCAAGAGAAGACATCCGGAGGTACGCAGTATTTT. Protein sequence: CASSQEKTSGGTQYF.